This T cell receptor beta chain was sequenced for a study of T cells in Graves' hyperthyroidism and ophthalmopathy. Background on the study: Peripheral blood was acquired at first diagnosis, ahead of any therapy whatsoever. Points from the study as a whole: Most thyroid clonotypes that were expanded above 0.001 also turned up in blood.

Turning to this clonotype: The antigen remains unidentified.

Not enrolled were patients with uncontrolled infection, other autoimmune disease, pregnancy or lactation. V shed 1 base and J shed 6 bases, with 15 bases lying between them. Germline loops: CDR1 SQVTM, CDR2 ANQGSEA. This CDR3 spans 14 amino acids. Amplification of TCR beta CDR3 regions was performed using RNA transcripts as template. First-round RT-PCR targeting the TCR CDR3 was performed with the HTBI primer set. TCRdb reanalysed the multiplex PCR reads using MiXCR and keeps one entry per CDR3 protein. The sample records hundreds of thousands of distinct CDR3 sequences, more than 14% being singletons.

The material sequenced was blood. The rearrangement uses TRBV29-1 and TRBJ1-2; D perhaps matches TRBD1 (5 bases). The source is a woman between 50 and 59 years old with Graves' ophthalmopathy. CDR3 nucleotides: TGCAGCGTTGAAGGAAGTGGGGGAGGGAATGGCTACACCTTC. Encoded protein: CSVEGSGGGNGYTF. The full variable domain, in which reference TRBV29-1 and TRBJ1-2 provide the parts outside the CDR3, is SAVISQKPSRDICQRGTSLTIQCQVDSQVTMMFWYRQQPGQSLTLIATANQGSEATYESGFVIDKFPISRPNLTFSTLTVSNMSPEDSSIYLCSVEGSGGGNGYTFGSGTRLTVV.